A single TCR beta chain is shown here with its context. There is no known antigen for this receptor. Base qualities were left out, and no much larger clone turns up one base away. The sample comes from a study of blood T cell repertoires in COVID-19 (dated by TCRdb to the early 2020s). As for the study more broadly: The collaborator samples originated in the United States, Italy and Spain and spanned the acute and convalescent phases of COVID-19. The material from the prospective study consisted of cDNA or gDNA derived from T cells, B-cell-depleted T cells, or PBMCs. Deeply sampled blood TCRbeta repertoires from subjects exposed to, actively infected with, or recovered from COVID-19 were included in the dataset. The repertoires were released in a freely available public database intended as a resource for research on the immune response to SARS-CoV-2. The samples were drawn from two sources: the first 160 participants of the ongoing ImmuneRACE study, and 950 to 1,500 subjects contributed by 6 global collaborators. The sample metadata nearly always contained a de-identified subject ID, COVID-19 status, age in years and sex. Where available, HLA class I and class II types were obtained from metadata supplied by the sample provider rather than from assay-based typing. The paper as a whole reports these results and caveats: Clinical and demographic metadata were provided uncurated, with the amount varying by source and participant.

One collaborating source in Seattle enrolled patients during active infection and followed them longitudinally through the course of disease. Each collaborating institution followed its own protocols to collect whole blood in K2EDTA tubes. Collaborator samples were shipped for TCRbeta analysis as frozen whole blood, isolated PBMCs, or DNA extracted from either sample type. TCRbeta CDR3 regions were amplified from genomic DNA using the immunoSEQ Assay, a bias-controlled multiplex PCR. Regarding the original processing steps: The number of nucleated cells in each sample was estimated from the amplification of reference gene primers within the assay. To quantify the absolute abundance of each unique TCRbeta CDR3 rearrangement, sequence reads were collapsed and filtered. For each sample, productive Simpson clonality was calculated as the square root of Simpson's diversity index over productive rearrangements. TCRdb limited this immuneACCESS table to in-frame rearrangements with V and J called. A share of clones is missing; checked studies link under half to unresolved V genes, and the rest is unexplained. Clonal size and the V and J genes are those of that table, whereas D and trimming came from the DNA. The sample contains 150,000 to 180,000 clones, roughly four fifths of them found a single time. Around an eighth of the sample belongs to the ten largest clones.

The sequence came from a woman aged 60 to 75 with COVID-19, enrolled during active disease. The sample was peripheral blood.

The DNA reads TGTGCCATCAGTGCTCGGGACAGGGACACTGAAGCTTTCTTT. This is translated as CAISARDRDTEAFF. The chain is encoded by TRBV10-3 joined to TRBJ1-1; 9 middle bases align to TRBD1. The CDR3 goes from the cysteine to the phenylalanine over 14 residues. Only the CDR3 region is kept as DNA, spanning 42 bases read in frame from base 1. The junction shows trimming of 4 bases on V and 3 bases on J, and the gene matches do not reach 3 bases of it. CDR1 ENHRY and CDR2 SYGVKD were looked up in the germline V gene.